The source of this TCR beta chain is a study of T cells in pancreatic ductal adenocarcinoma. Assay used: immunoSEQ multiplex PCR; TCRdb lists only in-frame clones, some missing. In the table there are tens of thousands of clones, roughly 92% of which are singletons. Trimming took 3 bases from V and 4 from J, leaving 13 bases between them. CDR1 and CDR2 (germline): LNHDA, SQIVND (reference sequence). The CDR3 extends over 15 amino acids. The selected patients with pancreatic ductal adenocarcinoma had surgery but no neoadjuvant therapy. The clonotype comes from a human donor with pancreatic ductal adenocarcinoma. The sample comprised PBMCs. The rearrangement uses TRBV19 and TRBJ2-1; D is possibly TRBD1 (5 bases). Here the CDR3 DNA reads TGTGCCAGTAGTATCCTTCTCAAGGGGTACAATGAGCAGTTCTTC. Translated: CASSILLKGYNEQFF.